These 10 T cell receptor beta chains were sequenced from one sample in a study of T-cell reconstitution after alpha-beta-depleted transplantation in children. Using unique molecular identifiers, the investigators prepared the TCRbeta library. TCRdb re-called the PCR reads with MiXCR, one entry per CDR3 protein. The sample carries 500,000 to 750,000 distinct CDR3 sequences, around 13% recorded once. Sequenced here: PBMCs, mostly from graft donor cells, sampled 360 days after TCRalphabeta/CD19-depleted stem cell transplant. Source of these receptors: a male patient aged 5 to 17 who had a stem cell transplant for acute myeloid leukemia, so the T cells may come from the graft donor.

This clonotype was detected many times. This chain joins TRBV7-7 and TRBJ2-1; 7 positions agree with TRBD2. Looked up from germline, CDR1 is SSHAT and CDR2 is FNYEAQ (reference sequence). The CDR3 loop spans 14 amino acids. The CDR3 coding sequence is TGTGCTAGTCCGGGGGGACTGGGCTGGAATGAGCAGTTCTTC. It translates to CASPGGLGWNEQFF.

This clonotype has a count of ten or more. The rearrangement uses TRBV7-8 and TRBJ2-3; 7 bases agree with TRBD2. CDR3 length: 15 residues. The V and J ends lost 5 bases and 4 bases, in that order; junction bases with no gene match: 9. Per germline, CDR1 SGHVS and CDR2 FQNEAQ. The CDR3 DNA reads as TGTGCCAGCAGCAACCAAAGACTAGCTGCAGATACGCAGTATTTT. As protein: CASSNQRLAADTQYF.

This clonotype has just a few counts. CDR3 in amino acids: CASSQAVFGSNQPQHF. The CDR3 DNA sequence: TGCGCCAGCAGCCAAGCGGTGTTCGGAAGTAATCAGCCCCAGCATTTT. The V gene is TRBV4-3, the J gene TRBJ1-5; D call uncertain. The V and J ends lost 1 base and 4 bases respectively, with 14 bases between them. Germline lookup yields CDR1 LGHNA and CDR2 YSLEER. The CDR3 has 16 residues.

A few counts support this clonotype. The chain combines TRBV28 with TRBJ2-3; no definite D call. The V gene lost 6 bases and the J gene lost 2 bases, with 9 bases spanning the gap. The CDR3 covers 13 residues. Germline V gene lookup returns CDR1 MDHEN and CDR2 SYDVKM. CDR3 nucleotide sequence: TGTGCCAGCAGCATCCTAGTCACAGATACGCAGTATTTT. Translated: CASSILVTDTQYF.

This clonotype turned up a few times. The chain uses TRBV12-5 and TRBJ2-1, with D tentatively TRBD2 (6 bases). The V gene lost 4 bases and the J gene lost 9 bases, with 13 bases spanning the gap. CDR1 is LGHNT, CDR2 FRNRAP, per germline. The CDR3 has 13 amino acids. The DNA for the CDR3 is TGTGCTAGTGGTTCAGTCCGGAGGGCTGAGCAGTTCTTC. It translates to CASGSVRRAEQFF.

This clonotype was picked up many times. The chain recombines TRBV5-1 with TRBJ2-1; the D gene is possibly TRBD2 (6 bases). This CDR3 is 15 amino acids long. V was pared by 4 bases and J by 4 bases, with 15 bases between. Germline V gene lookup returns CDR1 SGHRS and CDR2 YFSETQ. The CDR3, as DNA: TGCGCCAGCAGCCCTTTATACGGAGGGTACAATGAGCAGTTCTTC. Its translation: CASSPLYGGYNEQFF.

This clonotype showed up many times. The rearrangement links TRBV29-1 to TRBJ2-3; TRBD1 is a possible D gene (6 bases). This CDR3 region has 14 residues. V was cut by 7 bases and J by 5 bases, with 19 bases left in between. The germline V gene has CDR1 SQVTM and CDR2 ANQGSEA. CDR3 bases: TGCAGCGACTTGGACAGCGGACGGATAGATACGCAGTATTTT. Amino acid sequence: CSDLDSGRIDTQYF.

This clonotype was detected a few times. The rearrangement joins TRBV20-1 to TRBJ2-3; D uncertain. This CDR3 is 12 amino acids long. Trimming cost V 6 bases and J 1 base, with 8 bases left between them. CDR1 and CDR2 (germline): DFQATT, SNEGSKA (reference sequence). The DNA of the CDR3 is TGCAGTGCCTACCTCGGCACAGATACGCAGTATTTT. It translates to CSAYLGTDTQYF.

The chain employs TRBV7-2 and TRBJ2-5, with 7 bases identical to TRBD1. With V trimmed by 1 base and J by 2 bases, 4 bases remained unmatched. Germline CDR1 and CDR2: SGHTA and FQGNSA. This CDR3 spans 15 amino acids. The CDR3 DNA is TGTGCCAGCAGCTTAGGGGTCAGGGGGCAAGAGACCCAGTACTTC. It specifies CASSLGVRGQETQYF. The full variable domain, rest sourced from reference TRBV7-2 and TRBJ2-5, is GAGVSQSPSNKVTEKGKDVELRCDPISGHTALYWYRQSLGQGLEFLIYFQGNSAPDKSGLPSDRFSAERTGGSVSTLTIQRTQQEDSAVYLCASSLGVRGQETQYFGPGTRLLVL.

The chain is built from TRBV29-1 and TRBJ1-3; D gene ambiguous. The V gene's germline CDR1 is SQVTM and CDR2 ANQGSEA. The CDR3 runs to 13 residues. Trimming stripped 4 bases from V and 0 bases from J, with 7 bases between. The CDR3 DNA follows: TGCAGCGTTGTTCTTTTCTCTGGAAACACCATATATTTT. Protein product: CSVVLFSGNTIYF.